This TCR beta chain was observed in a study of spatial heterogeneity in lung cancer. Study-level points and caveats: Expanded intratumoral alpha and beta TCR counts tracked tumor mutation counts.

Time point in this sample: sample taken at primary tumor resection. This clonotype was seen many times. Its antigen is undetermined. Via MiXCR, TCRdb re-called the 5' RACE reads, giving one row per CDR3 protein. The sample has some 22,000 distinct CDR3 sequences, 2.8% seen once. The sample consisted of lung tumor tissue, taken at surgery. The TCR was taken from a male donor with early-stage non-small cell lung cancer.

This chain's CDR3 is CAADITYEQYF. In DNA form, the CDR3 reads TGTGCTGCGGACATTACCTACGAGCAGTACTTC. The chain combines TRBV30 with TRBJ2-7; a weak D match, TRBD1 (5 bases). The germline V gene has CDR1 GTSNPN and CDR2 SVGIG (reference sequence). The CDR3 extends over 11 amino acids.